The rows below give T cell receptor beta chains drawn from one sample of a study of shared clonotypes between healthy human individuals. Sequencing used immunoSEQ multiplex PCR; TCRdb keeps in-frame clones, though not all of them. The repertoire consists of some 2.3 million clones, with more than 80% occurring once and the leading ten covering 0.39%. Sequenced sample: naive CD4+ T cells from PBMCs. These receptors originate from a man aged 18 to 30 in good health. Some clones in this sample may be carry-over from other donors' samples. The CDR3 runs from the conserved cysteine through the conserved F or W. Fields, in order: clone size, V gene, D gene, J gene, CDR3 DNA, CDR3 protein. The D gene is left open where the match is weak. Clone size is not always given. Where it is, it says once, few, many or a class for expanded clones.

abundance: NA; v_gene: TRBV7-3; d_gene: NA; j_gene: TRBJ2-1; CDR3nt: TGTGCCAGCAGCTTACTGGGAGCGGCTGAGCAGTTCTTC; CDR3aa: CASSLLGAAEQFF
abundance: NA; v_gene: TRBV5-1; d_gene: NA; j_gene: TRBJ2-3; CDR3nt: TGCGCCAGCAGCTTGGGAAGCCAGATCACAGATACGCAGTATTTT; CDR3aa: CASSLGSQITDTQYF
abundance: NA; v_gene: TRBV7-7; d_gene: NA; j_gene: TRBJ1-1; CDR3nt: TGTGCCAGCAGCCTTACGGGGAACACTGAAGCTTTCTTT; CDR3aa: CASSLTGNTEAFF
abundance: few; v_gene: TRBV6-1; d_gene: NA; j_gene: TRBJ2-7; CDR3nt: TGTGCCAGCAGTGAATTCTACGAGCAGTACTTC; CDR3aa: CASSEFYEQYF
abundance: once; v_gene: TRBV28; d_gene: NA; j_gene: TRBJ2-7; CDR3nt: TGTGCCAGCAGTTTATCAGCAGGGTCCAACTCCTACGAGCAGTACTTC; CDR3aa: CASSLSAGSNSYEQYF
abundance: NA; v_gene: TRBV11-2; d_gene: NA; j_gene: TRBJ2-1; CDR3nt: TGTGCCAGCAGCGAGACGGTAGACAATGAGCAGTTCTTC; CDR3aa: CASSETVDNEQFF
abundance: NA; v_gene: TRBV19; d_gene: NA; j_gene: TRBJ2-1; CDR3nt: TGTGCCAGTAGTAACTTCTACAATGAGCAGTTCTTC; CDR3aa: CASSNFYNEQFF
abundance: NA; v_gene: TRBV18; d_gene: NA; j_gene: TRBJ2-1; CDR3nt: TGTGCCAGCTCACCGACCGGGACGGAAGGCAATGAGCAGTTCTTC; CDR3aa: CASSPTGTEGNEQFF
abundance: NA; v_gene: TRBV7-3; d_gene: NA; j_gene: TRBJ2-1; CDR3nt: TGTGCCAGCAGCTTAAGCTTGAACCATGAGCAGTTCTTC; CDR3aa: CASSLSLNHEQFF
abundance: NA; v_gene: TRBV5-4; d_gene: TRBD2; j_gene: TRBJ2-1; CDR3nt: TGTGCCAGCAGCTTTACTAGCGGGAAGTACAATGAGCAGTTCTTC; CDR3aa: CASSFTSGKYNEQFF
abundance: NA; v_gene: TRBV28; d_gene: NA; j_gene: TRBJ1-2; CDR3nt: TGTGCCAGCAGTGGCACCGGGACACCACTGGGGTGGGGCTACACCTTC; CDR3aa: CASSGTGTPLGWGYTF
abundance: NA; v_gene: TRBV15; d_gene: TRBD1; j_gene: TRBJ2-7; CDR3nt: TGTGCCACCAGCATGACAGGGGGGTCCTACGAGCAGTACTTC; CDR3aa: CATSMTGGSYEQYF
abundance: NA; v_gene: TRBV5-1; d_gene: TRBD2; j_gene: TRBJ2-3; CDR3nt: TGCGCCAGCAGCTTGGCTAATGCGGGAGCGACAGATACGCAGTATTTT; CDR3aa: CASSLANAGATDTQYF
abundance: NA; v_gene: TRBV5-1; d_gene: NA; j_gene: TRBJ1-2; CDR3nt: TGCGCCAGCGGCGGGCAGGGCTATGGCTACACCTTC; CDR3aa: CASGGQGYGYTF
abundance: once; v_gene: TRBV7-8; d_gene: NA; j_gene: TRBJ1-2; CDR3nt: TGTGCCAGCAGCTTAGCGGGTTTACTTCAGGGATACAACTATGGCTACACCTTC; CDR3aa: CASSLAGLLQGYNYGYTF
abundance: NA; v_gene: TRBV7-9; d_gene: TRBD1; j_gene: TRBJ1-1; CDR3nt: TGTGCCAGCAGCTCCCAGACAGGGGGCACTGAAGCTTTCTTT; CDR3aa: CASSSQTGGTEAFF
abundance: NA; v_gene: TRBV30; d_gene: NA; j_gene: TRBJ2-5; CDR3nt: TGTGCCTGGAGTCCAGTCCAAGAGACCCAGTACTTC; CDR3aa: CAWSPVQETQYF
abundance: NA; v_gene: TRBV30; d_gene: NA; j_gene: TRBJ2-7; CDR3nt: TGTGCCTGGAGTGTAGAGTGGGGGTACGAGCAGTACTTC; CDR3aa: CAWSVEWGYEQYF
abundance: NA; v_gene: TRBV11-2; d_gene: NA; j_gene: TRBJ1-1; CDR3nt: TGTGCCAGCAGCTTAGGTCTGAACACTGAAGCTTTCTTT; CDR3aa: CASSLGLNTEAFF
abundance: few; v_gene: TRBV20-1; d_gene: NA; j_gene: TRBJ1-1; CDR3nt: TGCAGTGCCACGGGGGGTTATGAAGCTTTCTTT; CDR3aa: CSATGGYEAFF
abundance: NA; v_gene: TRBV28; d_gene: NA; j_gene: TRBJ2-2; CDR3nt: TGTGCCAGCAGTTTACCCTCTCCGCCGGACTTGAGGACCGGGGAGCTGTTTTTT; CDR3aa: CASSLPSPPDLRTGELFF
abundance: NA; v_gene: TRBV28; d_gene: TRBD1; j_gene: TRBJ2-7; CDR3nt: TGTGCCACCAACCCCTATCCGTCCGGGACAGGGAGTTGGGAGCAGTACTTC; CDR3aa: CATNPYPSGTGSWEQYF
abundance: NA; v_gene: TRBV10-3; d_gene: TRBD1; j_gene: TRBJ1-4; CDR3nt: TGTGCCATCAGTGGGGACAGTAATGAAAAACTGTTTTTT; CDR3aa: CAISGDSNEKLFF
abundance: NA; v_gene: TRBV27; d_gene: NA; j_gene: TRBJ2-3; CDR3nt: TGTGCCAGCAATCGGCTGGAGCGGAACACAGATACGCAGTATTTT; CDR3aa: CASNRLERNTDTQYF
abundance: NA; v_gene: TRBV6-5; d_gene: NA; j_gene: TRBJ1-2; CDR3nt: TGTGCCAGCAGTTACTCCGGGACAAGGGCTGGCTACACCTTC; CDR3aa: CASSYSGTRAGYTF
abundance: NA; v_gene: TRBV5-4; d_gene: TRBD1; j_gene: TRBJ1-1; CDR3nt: TGTGCCAGCAGCTCAATAGACAGGGGGCACACTGAAGCTTTCTTT; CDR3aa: CASSSIDRGHTEAFF
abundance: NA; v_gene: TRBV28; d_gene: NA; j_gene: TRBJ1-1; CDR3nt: TGTGCCAGCAGCCCTTATCCCACTGAAGCTTTCTTT; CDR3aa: CASSPYPTEAFF
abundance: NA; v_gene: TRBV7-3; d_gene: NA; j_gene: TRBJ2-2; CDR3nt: TGTGCCAGCAGCCCCAATCCTTACACCGGGGAGCTGTTTTTT; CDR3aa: CASSPNPYTGELFF
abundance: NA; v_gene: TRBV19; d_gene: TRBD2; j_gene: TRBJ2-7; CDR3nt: TGTGCCAGTAGACGGACTAGCGGACGATACGAGCAGTACTTC; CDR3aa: CASRRTSGRYEQYF
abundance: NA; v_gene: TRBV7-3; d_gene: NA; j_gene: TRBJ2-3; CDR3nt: TGTGCCAGCAGCCGGGACTCCACAGATACGCAGTATTTT; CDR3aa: CASSRDSTDTQYF
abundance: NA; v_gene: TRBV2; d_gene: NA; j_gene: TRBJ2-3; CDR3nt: TGTGCCAGCAGTCCCCGGGTAGATACGCAGTATTTT; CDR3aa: CASSPRVDTQYF